Included here is one T cell receptor beta chain sequence, with context. Its target is not known. The CDR3 has 11 amino acids. Trimming left V 6 bases short and J 8 bases short, with 10 bases between. CDR1 is SGHAT and CDR2 is FQNNGV in the germline V gene. Assay: immunoSEQ multiplex PCR; the TCRdb copy retains only in-frame clones and omits some. The profile covers around 200,000 clones, with 84% appearing a single time and around 2.8% taken by the ten largest. The sample is drawn from a study of cytomegalovirus exposure and HLA in healthy donors. Study background: The 100 to 150 validation repertoires, a later analysis reported, used the same platform as the approximately 730 repertoires from the first cohort.

Study results and caveats: Some TCR beta chains (164 of them) were listed as cytomegalovirus-associated.

Separate from the approximately 670-subject first cohort, the approximately 130-subject validation cohort was the one that the donors belonged to. What was sequenced was PBMCs. The receptor comes from a woman between 18 and 30 years old in good health and CMV-seropositive. The chain links TRBV11-2 to TRBJ1-1; tentative D call: TRBD1 (6 bases). CDR3 DNA: TGTGCCAGCAGGGGTGGGGGCGAAGCTTTCTTT. This encodes CASRGGGEAFF.